The clone carrying this T cell receptor (beta chain) was observed a single time. This specimen belongs to a study of blood T cell repertoires in COVID-19. Across the study: Samples came from the United States, Italy and Spain, spanning acute and convalescent COVID-19. Sources were T cells, B-cell-depleted T cells, or PBMCs; the material itself was cDNA or gDNA.

Across 24 US areas, participants ranged in age from 18 to 89 years. TCRdb keeps only in-frame clones here, not all; method: immunoSEQ multiplex PCR. The sample consists of 250,000 to 300,000 clones, roughly 93% of them appearing once. Input material: PBMCs or T cells enriched from blood (not recorded which). The TCR originated in a woman aged 40 to 50 with acute COVID-19.

CDR3 protein: CASSLDYWASNQPQHF. The CDR3 region has the DNA TGTGCCAGCAGCTTAGATTATTGGGCGAGCAATCAGCCCCAGCATTTT. V is TRBV7-8 and J is TRBJ1-5; D remains ambiguous. V lost 1 base and J lost 1, with 11 bases in between. From germline, CDR1 is SGHVS and CDR2 FQNEAQ. The CDR3 spans 16 residues. The variable domain in full, completed from reference TRBV7-8 and TRBJ1-5, reads GAGVSQSPRYKVAKRGQDVALRCDPISGHVSLFWYQQALGQGPEFLTYFQNEAQLDKSGLPSDRFFAERPEGSVSTLKIQRTQQEDSAVYLCASSLDYWASNQPQHFGDGTRLSIL.